This T cell receptor beta chain was captured by sequencing in a study of T cell repertoires in cytomegalovirus infection. Study context: CMV epitopes in the study were HLA-C-restricted (recently identified) and HLA-B-restricted (well studied). In public TCR beta signatures, there were indications of both CMV infection and matching HLA type.

TCRdb reanalysed the reads using MiXCR and keeps one entry per CDR3 protein. This repertoire shows 550,000 to 850,000 distinct CDR3 sequences, 30% to 40% found once; its top ten account for roughly 18%. Of note for this clonotype: Antigen: not known.

Germline values: CDR1 MNHNY, CDR2 SVGAGI (reference sequence). This CDR3 is 12 amino acids long. The V gene lost 4 bases and the J gene lost 4 bases, with 5 bases spanning the gap. The sequence came from a human donor in good health (CMV status not recorded). Some clones in this sample may be carry-over from other donors' samples. Sequenced here: cultured PBMCs, sampled from culture after CMV antigen stimulation. The chain uses TRBV6-6 and TRBJ2-1; D ambiguous. CDR3 protein: CASSSEYNEQFF. The CDR3 region has the DNA TGTGCCAGCAGTTCCGAGTACAATGAGCAGTTCTTC.